This TCR beta chain was captured in a study of blood T cell repertoires in COVID-19. This clone was counted between two and nine times. Authors' analysis steps: Amplifying reference gene primers gave estimates of nucleated cell counts. Some clones are missing from TCRdb's copy, which holds only in-frame ones; the method was immunoSEQ multiplex PCR. V and J calls and clone size are given by that table; D and trimming were obtained from the DNA. The table includes roughly 230,000 clones, around 86% detected once. V lost 5 bases to trimming and J lost 5 bases; unmatched junction nucleotides: 8. The CDR3 loop spans 15 amino acids. Germline V gene lookup returns CDR1 SNHLY and CDR2 FYNNEI.

The chain uses TRBV2 and TRBJ1-4, with TRBD1 identical over 7 bases. The TCR originated in a young man in a cohort exposed to, infected with or recovered from COVID-19 (not recorded which). The sequencing input was PBMCs or T cells enriched from blood (not recorded which). This CDR3 is CASSIGQASNEKLFF. In nucleotides, the CDR3 is TGTGCCAGCAGTATTGGACAGGCCTCGAATGAAAAACTGTTTTTT.